The present T cell receptor (beta chain) was sequenced within a study of beta chain features in type 1 diabetes. Expressed TCRB transcripts got sequenced, as all isolated RNA was reverse transcribed. Clones were sequenced by immunoSEQ multiplex PCR, and TCRdb holds only the in-frame ones, with some missing. The sample has 680,000 or so clones; over 10% are singletons. The germline gives CDR1 MGHRA, CDR2 YSYEKL. The length of the CDR3 is 16 residues. V was pared by 2 bases and J by 5 bases, with 10 bases of the junction left unmatched. A remark on this clone: Its target is unknown.

Regarding the study as a whole: Researchers report that Type 1 diabetes patients had moderately but significantly shorter TCRB CDR3s across all four CD4+ subsets. cDNA-based sequencing might over-represent cells highly expressing TCR.

This clonotype was obtained from a man younger than 30 with type 1 diabetes. Sequenced sample: naive CD4+ T cells from blood. The chain employs TRBV4-1 and TRBJ2-5; 8 positions agree with TRBD2. CDR3 sequence: CASSQRGGLTGETQYF. The CDR3 coding sequence is TGCGCCAGCAGCCAACGGGGGGGGCTCACAGGGGAGACCCAGTACTTC.